The TCR beta chain under discussion was sequenced for a study of Graves' ophthalmopathy and Graves' hyperthyroidism. The germline V gene has CDR1 MDHEN and CDR2 SYDVKM. This CDR3 is built from 15 residues. V shed 6 bases and J shed 1 base, with 12 bases lying between them. A word on this clonotype: Its antigen is not known.

Study-level results: Ophthalmopathy could be told apart from stable hyperthyroidism by a 13-signature model (87.88% sensitivity, approximately 81% specificity).

The PBMCs had their origin in approximately 10 ml of fresh peripheral blood. From RNA, the CDR3 regions of TCR beta chains were amplified and sequenced. HTBI-primed first-round RT-PCR preceded second-round multiplex PCR. TCRdb redid the calling of the multiplex PCR reads with MiXCR, one entry per CDR3 protein. The data hold some 520,000 distinct CDR3 sequences, with approximately 15% observed a single time. This chain joins TRBV28 and TRBJ2-2; D unresolved. The sequencing sample was made of blood. This clonotype was sampled from a woman aged 30 to 39 with Graves' ophthalmopathy. The CDR3 spells CASRPMWGNTGELFF. In DNA form, the CDR3 reads TGTGCCAGCAGGCCAATGTGGGGGAACACCGGGGAGCTGTTTTTT. Together with reference TRBV28 and TRBJ2-2, the CDR3 gives the full variable domain: DVKVTQSSRYLVKRTGEKVFLECVQDMDHENMFWYRQDPGLGLRLIYFSYDVKMKEKGDIPEGYSVSREKKERFSLILESASTNQTSMYLCASRPMWGNTGELFFGEGSRLTVL.